The source of this T cell receptor (beta chain) is a study of blood T cell repertoires in COVID-19. For the study at large: Both acute and convalescent COVID-19 samples were obtained from the United States, Italy and Spain. T cells, B-cell-depleted T cells, or PBMCs provided the cDNA or gDNA that served as material.

In this sample, this clone turned up once. CDR3 length: 17 amino acids. CDR1 and CDR2 from the germline V gene are LGHDT and YNNKEL (reference sequence). V gave up 1 base and J gave up 0 bases, with 16 bases separating them. Per the original data handling: Amplification from reference gene primers served as the basis for estimated nucleated cell counts. Using immunoSEQ multiplex PCR, the repertoire was profiled, and TCRdb retains in-frame clones only, with some absent. V and J calls and clone size are copied from that table; D and trimming were computed from the DNA. Of fewer than 90,000 clones listed, over 75% are singletons.

The specimen was peripheral blood. The V and J genes are TRBV3-1 (or the pseudogene TRBV3-2) and TRBJ2-7, with a tentative D call TRBD1 (6 bases). This clonotype was obtained from a man between 70 and 80 years old with acute or convalescent COVID-19. CDR3 protein: CASSQVLPGQSSYEQYF. CDR3 bases: TGTGCCAGCAGCCAAGTATTGCCGGGACAAAGCTCCTACGAGCAGTACTTC.